These 20 T cell receptor beta chains were sequenced from one sample in a study of cytomegalovirus exposure and HLA in healthy donors. PCR was performed using 60 Vbeta and 13 Jbeta primers. Assay: immunoSEQ multiplex PCR; the TCRdb copy retains only in-frame clones and omits some. The sample carries about 160,000 clones, just over 75% recorded once. The sample was PBMCs. All receptors come from a woman aged 35 to 49 in good health and CMV-seronegative.

The gene calls are TRBV6-5 and TRBJ2-1; possibly TRBD2 for D (5 bases). V lost 2 bases to trimming and J lost 2 bases, with 10 bases between them. There are 15 residues in the CDR3. Germline lookup yields CDR1 MNHEY and CDR2 SVGAGI. CDR3 coding DNA: TGTGCCAGCAGTTACGGGAGACTTACCTACAATGAGCAGTTCTTC. Its protein product is CASSYGRLTYNEQFF.

The chain links TRBV7-3 to TRBJ2-3; a possible D gene is TRBD2 (6 bases). V lost 5 bases to trimming and J lost 6 bases, with 15 bases between them. The CDR3 has 14 amino acids. Germline V lookup: CDR1 SGHTA, CDR2 FQGTGA. The CDR3 loop reads CASSATSRPDTQYF. The CDR3 nucleotides are TGTGCCAGCAGCGCGACTAGTCGACCTGATACGCAGTATTTT.

The rearrangement links TRBV18 to TRBJ2-1; 13 bases are a match to TRBD2. Germline-derived CDR1 and CDR2 are KGHSH and LQKENI. V shed 0 bases and J 1 base; nucleotides not matched to a gene: 6. The CDR3 extends over 19 amino acids. CDR3 DNA sequence: TGTGCCAGCTCACCACCTGCAGGGACTAGCGGGATTTCCTACAATGAGCAGTTCTTC. Amino acid sequence: CASSPPAGTSGISYNEQFF.

This clone was counted between two and nine times. The genes are TRBV29-1 and TRBJ1-2; 10 nucleotides agree with TRBD1. V shed 7 bases and J 6 bases; nucleotides not matched to a gene: 11. Germline V CDR1 and CDR2: SQVTM, ANQGSEA. The CDR3 is 14 residues long. In DNA, the CDR3 is TGCAGCGCCGGAGGGGACAGGGGCCCCCATGGCTACACCTTC. Protein sequence: CSAGGDRGPHGYTF.

A remark on this clone: At one end the junction does not follow the germline gene, possibly because of a read error. The gene calls are TRBV19 and TRBJ1-5, with TRBD1 matching 9 bases. CDR1 and CDR2 (germline): LNHDA, SQIVND (reference sequence). The CDR3 runs to 16 residues. CDR3 nucleotide sequence: TGTGCCAGTAGTTCCCCCGGGACAGGGAGCACTCAGCCCCAGCATTTT. It specifies CASSSPGTGSTQPQHF.

This chain connects TRBV28 to TRBJ1-1; D is possibly TRBD1 (5 bases). Germline V CDR1 and CDR2: MDHEN, SYDVKM. Trimming pared 8 bases from V and 6 bases from J, leaving 28 bases between. The CDR3 sequence is 17 residues long. The CDR3 is CASRSGTGGLVAAEAFF. The CDR3 DNA reads TGTGCCAGCCGTAGTGGGACTGGAGGTCTAGTAGCCGCTGAAGCTTTCTTT.

For this clone: A much larger clone lies a single base off, so this may be a read error. The CDR3 spells CASSRDSYEQYF. CDR3 DNA sequence: TGTGCCAGCAGTCGGGACAGCTACGAGCAGTACTTC. This chain links TRBV6-5 with TRBJ2-7; 7 positions agree with TRBD1. Per germline, CDR1 MNHEY and CDR2 SVGAGI. CDR3 size: 12 residues. J was trimmed by 3 bases and V by 5 bases; bases with no gene match: 1.

The chain joins TRBV28 to TRBJ1-1; 10 bases are a match to TRBD1. Trimming removed 8 bases from V and 4 bases from J; junction bases left unmatched: 10. Germline CDR1 MDHEN, CDR2 SYDVKM. The CDR3 sequence is 15 residues long. The CDR3 DNA is TGTGCCAGCGGGACCCGGGGACAGGGGAGCACTGAAGCTTTCTTT. Its protein is CASGTRGQGSTEAFF.

The chain is built from TRBV5-4 and TRBJ2-7; 7 bases match TRBD2. The V and J ends lost 0 bases and 6 bases, in that order; junction bases with no gene match: 6. Germline V gene lookup returns CDR1 SGHNT and CDR2 YYREEE (reference sequence). The CDR3 has 14 amino acids. Here the CDR3 DNA reads TGTGCCAGCAGCTTGGAGTGGGAGGGCGGCGAGCAGTACTTC. Its translation: CASSLEWEGGEQYF.

The rearrangement joins TRBV19 to TRBJ1-2; maybe TRBD1 (5 bases). This CDR3 region has 15 residues. Germline CDR1 reads LNHDA; CDR2 reads SQIVND (reference sequence). V was clipped by 5 bases and J by 1 base, with 14 bases between them. CDR3 DNA: TGTGCCAGTAGTCCGAACGGGGGGAGTAACTATGGCTACACCTTC. This sequence encodes CASSPNGGSNYGYTF. Combining the CDR3 with reference TRBV19 and TRBJ1-2 gives the whole variable domain DGGITQSPKYLFRKEGQNVTLSCEQNLNHDAMYWYRQDPGQGLRLIYYSQIVNDFQKGDIAEGYSVSREKKESFPLTVTSAQKNPTAFYLCASSPNGGSNYGYTFGSGTRLTVV.

CDR3 DNA: TGTGCCAGCAGCACCGGCAGCTTACGGGGTACTGAAGCTTTCTTT. Protein: CASSTGSLRGTEAFF. The gene calls are TRBV6-5 and TRBJ1-1; D ambiguous. Germline values: CDR1 MNHEY, CDR2 SVGAGI. The CDR3 spans 15 residues. The V end was cut by 6 bases, the J end by 5 bases, with 19 bases between.

In its sample, this clone was seen a few times. V usage is TRBV29-1 and J usage is TRBJ2-3; 7 nucleotides line up with TRBD2. The trim removed 6 bases at V and 8 bases at J, leaving 17 bases unmatched. The CDR3 runs 15 residues. Germline CDR1 is SQVTM and CDR2 is ANQGSEA. The CDR3 reads CSVASDTMPGGTQYF. The CDR3, as DNA: TGCAGCGTCGCTAGCGACACGATGCCGGGGGGTACGCAGTATTTT.

This chain connects TRBV6-1 to TRBJ1-4; D is perhaps TRBD1 (6 bases). This CDR3 is 14 amino acids long. V was clipped by 6 bases and J by 7 bases, with 15 bases between them. CDR1 and CDR2 (germline): MNHNS, SASEGT. CDR3 sequence reads: CASSTGSLSEKLFF. The CDR3 DNA is TGTGCCAGCAGCACAGGGTCGTTGAGTGAAAAACTGTTTTTT.

This clone was counted a single time. The chain uses TRBV6-5 and TRBJ2-7; perhaps TRBD2 as D (5 bases). With 6 bases removed from V and 1 base from J, the gap between germline ends came to 10 bases. Germline loops: CDR1 MNHEY, CDR2 SVGAGI. This CDR3 region has 13 residues. The CDR3 sequence is CASRPPGSYEQYF. The CDR3 bases are TGTGCCAGCAGGCCTCCGGGGTCCTACGAGCAGTACTTC.

A few counts support this clone. This rearrangement joins TRBV6-6 to TRBJ1-3; D is perhaps TRBD1 (5 bases). CDR3 size: 14 residues. V shed 2 bases and J shed 4 bases, with 9 bases lying between them. In germline, CDR1 is MNHNY, CDR2 SVGAGI (reference sequence). The CDR3 reads CASSYVGAGNTIYF. In nucleotides, the CDR3 is TGTGCCAGCAGTTACGTAGGGGCGGGAAACACCATATATTTT.

This chain links TRBV5-1 with TRBJ2-3; D may be TRBD1 (5 bases). V was pared by 3 bases and J by 6 bases, with 23 bases between. This CDR3 has 17 amino acids. Germline loops: CDR1 SGHRS, CDR2 YFSETQ. Written as DNA, the CDR3 is TGCGCCAGCAGCTCCGTTGAGTTGGGCCCAGGGATGGATACGCAGTATTTT. Translating it yields CASSSVELGPGMDTQYF.

The rearrangement joins TRBV27 to TRBJ1-2, with a weak D call TRBD1 (6 bases). Looked up from germline, CDR1 is MNHEY and CDR2 is SMNVEV (reference sequence). This CDR3 comprises 13 residues. Between the trimmed V and J ends, which lost 5 bases and 6 bases, there was a span of 13 bases. The CDR3 nucleotides are TGTGCCAGCAGTCTCCCGACAGGAAATGGCTACACCTTC. Translating gives CASSLPTGNGYTF.

V gene TRBV28 combines with J gene TRBJ1-5, with D unresolved. Germline lookup yields CDR1 MDHEN and CDR2 SYDVKM. CDR3 size: 12 residues. Trimming removed 6 bases at V and 7 bases at J, with 10 bases between. The CDR3 spells CASSQSLQPQHF. For the CDR3, the DNA is TGTGCCAGCAGCCAAAGCTTACAGCCCCAGCATTTT.

The chain is built from TRBV28 and TRBJ1-1, with TRBD1 matching over 11 bases. The CDR3 consists of 15 residues. The V segment lost 9 bases and the J segment 0 bases; nucleotides outside the gene matches: 6. Germline values: CDR1 MDHEN, CDR2 SYDVKM. CDR3 sequence (DNA): TGTGCCAGTATATGGACAGGGGGCATGAACACTGAAGCTTTCTTT. Translation gives CASIWTGGMNTEAFF.

V and J are TRBV5-6 and TRBJ1-2, with 9 bases fitting TRBD1. This CDR3 spans 13 amino acids. Per germline, CDR1 SGHDT and CDR2 YYEEEE. Trimming at V came to 4 bases and at J to 6 bases, leaving 4 bases not matched to a gene. The CDR3 DNA sequence: TGTGCCAGCAGCCGGGACAGGGCGGATGGCTACACCTTC. As protein: CASSRDRADGYTF.